Listed here is a single TCR beta chain. Its antigen is undetermined. As for time point: week 5, during vaccination. Each dose delivered 300 ug of mutant IDH1 20-mer peptide subcutaneously with imiquimod. The data are from a study of a mutant IDH1 vaccine in newly diagnosed glioma. For the study at large: Treated patients, averaging about 40 years, were roughly 60% male and about 40% female.

Libraries were prepared by immunoSEQ multiplex PCR; TCRdb keeps only in-frame clonotypes and omits some of them. The data hold 30,000 to 40,000 clones, with around 83% observed a single time. The sequencing here drew on PBMCs, taken from a glioma patient whose treatment included an IDH1 peptide vaccine. The sequence came from a man in his thirties or forties with glioma.

The CDR3 sequence: CASMRGLNEKLFF. In DNA, the CDR3 is TGTGCCAGCATGAGGGGACTCAATGAAAAACTGTTTTTT. The chain has TRBV6-1 and TRBJ1-4, with D tentatively TRBD1 (5 bases). V was pared by 7 bases and J by 5 bases, with 11 bases between. This CDR3 has 13 residues. Germline CDR1 reads MNHNS; CDR2 reads SASEGT.